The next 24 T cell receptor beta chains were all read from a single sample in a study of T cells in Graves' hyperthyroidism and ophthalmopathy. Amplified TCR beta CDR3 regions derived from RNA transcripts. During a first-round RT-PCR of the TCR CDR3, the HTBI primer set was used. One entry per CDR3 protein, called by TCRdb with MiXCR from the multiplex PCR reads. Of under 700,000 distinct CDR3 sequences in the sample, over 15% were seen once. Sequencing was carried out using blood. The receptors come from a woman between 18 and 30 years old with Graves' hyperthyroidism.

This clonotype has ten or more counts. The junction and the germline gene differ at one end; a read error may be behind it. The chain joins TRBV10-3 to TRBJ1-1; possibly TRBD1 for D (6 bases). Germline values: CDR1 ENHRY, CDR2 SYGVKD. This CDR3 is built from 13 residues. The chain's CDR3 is CAISVGGNSEAFF. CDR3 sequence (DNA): TGTGCCATCAGTGTAGGGGGGAACAGTGAAGCTTTCTTT.

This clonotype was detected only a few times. The DNA for the CDR3 is TGTGCCAGCAGCCTTCCCACAGACCCGAAAAACATTCAGTACTTC. It encodes CASSLPTDPKNIQYF. The rearrangement uses TRBV28 and TRBJ2-4; D gene uncertain. CDR3 length: 15 residues. The germline V gene has CDR1 MDHEN and CDR2 SYDVKM. V was shortened by 6 bases and J by 4 bases, with 16 bases between the two germline ends.

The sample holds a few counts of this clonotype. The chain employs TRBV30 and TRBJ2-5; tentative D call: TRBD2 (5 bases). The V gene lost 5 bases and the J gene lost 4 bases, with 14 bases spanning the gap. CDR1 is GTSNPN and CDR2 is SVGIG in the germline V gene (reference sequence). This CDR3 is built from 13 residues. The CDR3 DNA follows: TGTGCCTGGTCGGACGGGGTGGGAGAGACCCAGTACTTC. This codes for CAWSDGVGETQYF.

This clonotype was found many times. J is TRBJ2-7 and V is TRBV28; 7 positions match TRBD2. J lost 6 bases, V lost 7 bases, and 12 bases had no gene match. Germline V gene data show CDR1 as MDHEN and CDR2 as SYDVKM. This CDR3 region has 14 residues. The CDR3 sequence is CASTAPGLIGEQYF. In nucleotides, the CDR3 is TGTGCCAGCACCGCCCCGGGACTAATAGGCGAGCAGTACTTC. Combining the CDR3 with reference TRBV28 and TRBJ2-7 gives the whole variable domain DVKVTQSSRYLVKRTGEKVFLECVQDMDHENMFWYRQDPGLGLRLIYFSYDVKMKEKGDIPEGYSVSREKKERFSLILESASTNQTSMYLCASTAPGLIGEQYFGPGTRLTVT.

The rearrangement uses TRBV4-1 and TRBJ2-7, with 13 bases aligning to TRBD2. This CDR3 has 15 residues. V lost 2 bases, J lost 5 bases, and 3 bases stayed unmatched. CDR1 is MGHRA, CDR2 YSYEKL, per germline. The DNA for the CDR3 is TGCGCCAGCAGCCAATGGACTAGCGGGAGCAACGAGCAGTACTTC. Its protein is CASSQWTSGSNEQYF.

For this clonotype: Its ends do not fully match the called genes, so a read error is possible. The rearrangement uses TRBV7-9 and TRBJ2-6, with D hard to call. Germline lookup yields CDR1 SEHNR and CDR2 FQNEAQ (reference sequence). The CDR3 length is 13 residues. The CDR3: CASGPSGTNVLTF. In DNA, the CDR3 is TGTGCCAGCGGCCCCTCTGGGACCAACGTCCTGACTTTC.

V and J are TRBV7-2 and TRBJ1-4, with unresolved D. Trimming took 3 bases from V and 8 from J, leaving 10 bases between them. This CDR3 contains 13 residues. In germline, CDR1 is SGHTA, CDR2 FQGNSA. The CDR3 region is CASSFGFKEKLFF. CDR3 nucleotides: TGTGCCAGCAGCTTTGGGTTTAAGGAAAAACTGTTTTTT.

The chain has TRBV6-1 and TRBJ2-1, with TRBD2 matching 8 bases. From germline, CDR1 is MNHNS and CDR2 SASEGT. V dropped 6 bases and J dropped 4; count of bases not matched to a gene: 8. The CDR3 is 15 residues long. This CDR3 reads CASRNQAGVYNEQFF. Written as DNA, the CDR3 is TGTGCCAGCAGAAACCAAGCGGGAGTTTACAATGAGCAGTTCTTC.

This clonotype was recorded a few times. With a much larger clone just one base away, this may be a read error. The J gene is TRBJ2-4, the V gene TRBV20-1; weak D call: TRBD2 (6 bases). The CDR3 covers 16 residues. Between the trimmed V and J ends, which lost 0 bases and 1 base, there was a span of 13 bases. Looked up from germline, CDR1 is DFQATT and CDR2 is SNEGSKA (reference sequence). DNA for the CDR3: TGCAGTGCTAGAGATTTTAGCGGATTTGCCAAAAACATTCAGTACTTC. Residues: CSARDFSGFAKNIQYF.

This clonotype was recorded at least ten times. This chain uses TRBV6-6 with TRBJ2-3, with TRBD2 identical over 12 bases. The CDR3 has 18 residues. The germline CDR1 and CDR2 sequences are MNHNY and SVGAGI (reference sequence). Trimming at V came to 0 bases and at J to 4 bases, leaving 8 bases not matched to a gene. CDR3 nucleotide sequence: TGTGCCAGCAGTTACTCCGTTCGAGGACTAGCGGGATCAGATACGCAGTATTTT. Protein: CASSYSVRGLAGSDTQYF.

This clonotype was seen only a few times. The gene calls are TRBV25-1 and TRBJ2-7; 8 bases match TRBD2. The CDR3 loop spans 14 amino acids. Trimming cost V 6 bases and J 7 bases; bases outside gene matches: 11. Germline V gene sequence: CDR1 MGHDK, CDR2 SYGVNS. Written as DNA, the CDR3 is TGTGCCAGCAGAAAAACGGGAGGGCCGGAAGAGCAGTACTTC. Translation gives CASRKTGGPEEQYF.

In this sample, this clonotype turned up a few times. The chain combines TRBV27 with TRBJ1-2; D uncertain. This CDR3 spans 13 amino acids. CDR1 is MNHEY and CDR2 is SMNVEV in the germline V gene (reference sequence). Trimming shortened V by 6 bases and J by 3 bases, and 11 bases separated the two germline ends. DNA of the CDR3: TGTGCCAGCAGAAAGGCGGCAGACTATGGCTACACCTTC. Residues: CASRKAADYGYTF.

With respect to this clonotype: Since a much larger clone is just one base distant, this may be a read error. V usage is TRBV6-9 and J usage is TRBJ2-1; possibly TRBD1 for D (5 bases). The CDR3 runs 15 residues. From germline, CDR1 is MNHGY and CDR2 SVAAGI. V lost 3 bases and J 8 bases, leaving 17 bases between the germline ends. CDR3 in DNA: TGTGCCAGCAGTTACAATGGGGCTGAATACGATGAGCAGTTCTTC. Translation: CASSYNGAEYDEQFF.

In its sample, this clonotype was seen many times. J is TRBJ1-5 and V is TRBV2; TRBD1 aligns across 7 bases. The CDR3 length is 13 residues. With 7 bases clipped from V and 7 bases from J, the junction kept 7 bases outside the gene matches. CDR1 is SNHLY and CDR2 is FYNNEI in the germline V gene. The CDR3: CASNAGGHQPQHF. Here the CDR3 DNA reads TGTGCCAGCAATGCAGGGGGTCACCAGCCCCAGCATTTT.

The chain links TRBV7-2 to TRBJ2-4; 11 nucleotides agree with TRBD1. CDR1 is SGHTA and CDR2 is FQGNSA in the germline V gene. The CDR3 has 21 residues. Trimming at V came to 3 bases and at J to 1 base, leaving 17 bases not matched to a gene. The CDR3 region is CASSFGVRWTGGQGAKNIQYF. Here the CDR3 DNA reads TGTGCCAGCAGCTTCGGGGTTAGGTGGACAGGGGGCCAAGGCGCCAAAAACATTCAGTACTTC.

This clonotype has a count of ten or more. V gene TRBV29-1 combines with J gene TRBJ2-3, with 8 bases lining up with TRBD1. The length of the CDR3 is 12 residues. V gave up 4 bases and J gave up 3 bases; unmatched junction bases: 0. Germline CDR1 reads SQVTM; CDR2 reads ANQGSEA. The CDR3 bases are TGCAGCGTTGGGACAGGGACAGATACGCAGTATTTT. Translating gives CSVGTGTDTQYF.

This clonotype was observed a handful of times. The CDR3 nucleotides are TGTGCCAGCAGCTCGCCCCAGTGGGGGCGTACGAACACCGGGGAGCTGTTTTTT. This encodes CASSSPQWGRTNTGELFF. The V call is TRBV7-9, the J call TRBJ2-2, with a tentative D call TRBD1 (6 bases). In germline, CDR1 is SEHNR, CDR2 FQNEAQ (reference sequence). The CDR3 sequence is 18 residues long. V was cut by 4 bases and J by 0 bases, with 18 bases left in between.

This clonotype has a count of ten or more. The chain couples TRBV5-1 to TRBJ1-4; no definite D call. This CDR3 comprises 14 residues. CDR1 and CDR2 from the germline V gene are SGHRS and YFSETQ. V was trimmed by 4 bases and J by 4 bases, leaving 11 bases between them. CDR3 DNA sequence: TGCGCCAGCAGCCCGGGGAGGCTTAATGAAAAACTGTTTTTT. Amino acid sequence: CASSPGRLNEKLFF.

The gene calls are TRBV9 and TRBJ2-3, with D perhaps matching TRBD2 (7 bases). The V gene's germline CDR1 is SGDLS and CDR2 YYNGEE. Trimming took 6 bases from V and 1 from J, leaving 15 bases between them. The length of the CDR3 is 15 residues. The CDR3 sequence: CASKRGGGGTDTQYF. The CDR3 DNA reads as TGTGCCAGCAAAAGGGGGGGAGGTGGCACAGATACGCAGTATTTT.

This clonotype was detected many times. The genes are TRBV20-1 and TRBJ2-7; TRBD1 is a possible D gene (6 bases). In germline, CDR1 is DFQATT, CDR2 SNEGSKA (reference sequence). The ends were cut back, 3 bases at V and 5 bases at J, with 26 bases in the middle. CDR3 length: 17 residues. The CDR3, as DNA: TGCAGTGCTAGCCAGATCCCCGGGACACGGTCTGGGCACGAGCAGTACTTC. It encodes CSASQIPGTRSGHEQYF.

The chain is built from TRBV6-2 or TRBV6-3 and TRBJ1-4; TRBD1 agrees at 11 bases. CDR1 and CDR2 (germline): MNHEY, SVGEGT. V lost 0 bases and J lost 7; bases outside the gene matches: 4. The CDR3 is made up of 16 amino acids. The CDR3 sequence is CASSYSIGTGGEKLFF. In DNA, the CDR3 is TGTGCCAGCAGTTACTCGATAGGGACAGGGGGTGAAAAACTGTTTTTT.

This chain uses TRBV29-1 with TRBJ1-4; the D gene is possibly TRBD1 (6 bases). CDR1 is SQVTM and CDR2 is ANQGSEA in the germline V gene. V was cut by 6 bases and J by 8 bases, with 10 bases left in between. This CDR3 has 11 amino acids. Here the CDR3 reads CSVGGREKLFF. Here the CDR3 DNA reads TGCAGCGTAGGGGGACGGGAAAAACTGTTTTTT.

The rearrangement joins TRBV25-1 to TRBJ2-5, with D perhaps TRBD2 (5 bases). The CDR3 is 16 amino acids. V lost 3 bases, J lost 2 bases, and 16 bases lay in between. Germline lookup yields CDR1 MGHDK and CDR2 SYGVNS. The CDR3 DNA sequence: TGTGCCAGCAGTGATCTAGGGCTAGCTGAGCAAGAGACCCAGTACTTC. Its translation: CASSDLGLAEQETQYF.

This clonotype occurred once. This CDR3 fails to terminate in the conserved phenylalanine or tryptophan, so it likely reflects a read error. DNA of the CDR3: TGCAGTGCTGGACAGTGGGTAGAGCAGTACCTC. Amino acids: CSAGQWVEQYL. The gene calls are TRBV20-1 and TRBJ2-7, with D possibly being TRBD1 (6 bases). The germline CDR1 and CDR2 sequences are DFQATT and SNEGSKA (reference sequence). The V end was cut by 5 bases, the J end by 7 bases, with 12 bases between. CDR3 length: 11 amino acids.